This T cell receptor (beta chain) was found in a study of blood T cell repertoires in COVID-19. Study in general: The samples span acute and convalescent COVID-19 from the United States, Italy and Spain.

The cohort comprised adults aged 18 to 89 years residing in about two dozen US areas. Cohort allocation depended upon clinical history that participants reported. This clone has only one observation. Germline CDR1 SGHRS, CDR2 YFSETQ. The length of the CDR3 is 15 residues. V was cut by 1 base and J by 0 bases, with 11 bases left in between. The data were produced by immunoSEQ multiplex PCR, yet TCRdb's version contains in-frame clones alone and is incomplete. Of around 300,000 clones detected, roughly 90% appear once; the ten largest clones hold less than 3%. Sample: PBMCs or T cells enriched from blood (not recorded which). The source is a woman aged 45-65 years who had recovered from COVID-19. The V and J genes are TRBV5-1 and TRBJ2-7; TRBD1 is a possible D gene (6 bases). The CDR3 coding sequence is TGCGCCAGCAGCTTGTGGGGGCCTAGCTCCTACGAGCAGTACTTC. Its translation is CASSLWGPSSYEQYF.